The clone carrying this T cell receptor (beta chain) has only a few counts. In the original workflow: Amplified reference gene primers provided the basis for estimating nucleated cell counts. The table came from immunoSEQ multiplex PCR; TCRdb's copy has only in-frame clones and leaves some out. The V and J calls and clone size are taken from that table; D and trimming were inferred from the DNA. The sample lists 20,000 to 30,000 clones, approximately 66% seen once, with under 7.5% in the top ten. V dropped 5 bases and J dropped 6 bases, with 20 bases sitting between them. This CDR3 is 16 amino acids long. CDR1 and CDR2 from the germline V gene are SEHNR and FQNEAQ (reference sequence). The sample is drawn from a study of blood T cell repertoires in COVID-19. About the study: COVID-19 samples from acute and convalescent phases originated in the United States, Italy and Spain. T cells, B-cell-depleted T cells, or PBMCs provided the cDNA or gDNA that served as material.

The TCR sequence derives from a man aged 55 to 70 with active or convalescent COVID-19. The sequenced material came from peripheral blood. This sequence joins TRBV7-9 and TRBJ2-1; D uncertain. This CDR3 reads CASSQHLSSRGNEQFF. Written as DNA, the CDR3 is TGTGCCAGCAGCCAACATCTCTCCTCTCGAGGCAATGAGCAGTTCTTC.